Presented here are 8 T cell receptor beta chains from one specimen sequenced in a study of OX40 agonist ivuxolimab in advanced cancers. Assay used: immunoSEQ multiplex PCR; TCRdb lists only in-frame clones, some missing. The repertoire holds 24,000 or so clones, with roughly 93% as singletons. Sequences were derived from CD4+ or CD8+ T cells sorted from blood, sampled in a trial of the OX40 agonist ivuxolimab. Receptor source: an adult with an advanced solid tumor such as melanoma, head and neck, liver or kidney cancer.

A single count supports this clone. The gene calls are TRBV18 and TRBJ1-2; 7 nucleotides align to TRBD1. The CDR3 runs to 16 residues. The germline CDR1 and CDR2 sequences are KGHSH and LQKENI. Trimming cost V 4 bases and J 1 base; bases outside gene matches: 9. The CDR3 region has the DNA TGTGCCAGCTCACTCTCCGGGACAGACCTTAACTATGGCTACACCTTC. Encoded protein: CASSLSGTDLNYGYTF.

The rearrangement links TRBV28 to TRBJ2-5, with a tentative D call TRBD1 (5 bases). The V gene lost 3 bases and the J gene lost 2 bases, with 16 bases spanning the gap. The CDR3 consists of 16 residues. Germline CDR1 MDHEN, CDR2 SYDVKM. The CDR3 region is CASSFFPGMEQETQYF. The CDR3, as DNA: TGTGCCAGCAGTTTCTTTCCAGGGATGGAGCAAGAGACCCAGTACTTC.

The chain links TRBV29-1 to TRBJ1-4; perhaps TRBD1 as D (6 bases). The germline V and J ends were trimmed by 3 bases and 3 bases, with 20 bases remaining between them. This CDR3 region has 17 residues. The V gene's germline CDR1 is SQVTM and CDR2 ANQGSEA. CDR3 in amino acids: CSVEAGDKYAPNEKLFF. CDR3 sequence (DNA): TGCAGCGTTGAGGCCGGGGACAAATATGCACCTAATGAAAAACTGTTTTTT.

The chain recombines TRBV7-3 with TRBJ2-7; TRBD1 might be the D (5 bases). Per the germline V gene, CDR1 is SGHTA and CDR2 is FQGTGA. Trimming pared 3 bases from V and 5 bases from J, leaving 11 bases between. This CDR3 is built from 13 residues. The CDR3 protein is CASSLQGSDEQYF. The CDR3 coding sequence is TGTGCCAGCAGCTTGCAGGGAAGCGACGAGCAGTACTTC.

CDR3 DNA sequence: TGTGCCAGCAGCTTAGGACGAGGAGGGGAGGGAGAGACCCAGTACTTC. This codes for CASSLGRGGEGETQYF. The chain recombines TRBV13 with TRBJ2-5; 7 positions agree with TRBD2. Germline V CDR1 and CDR2: PRHDT, FYEKMQ (reference sequence). The CDR3 consists of 16 residues. Losses at the gene ends were 0 bases for V and 4 bases for J; bases not matched to a gene: 8.

This chain uses TRBV9 with TRBJ2-3, with D perhaps matching TRBD1 (5 bases). Trimming removed 0 bases from V and 1 base from J, with 6 bases in between. CDR1 is SGDLS and CDR2 is YYNGEE in the germline V gene. The CDR3 is 14 amino acids. The chain's CDR3 is CASSVEGRTDTQYF. DNA of the CDR3: TGTGCCAGCAGCGTAGAGGGGCGCACAGATACGCAGTATTTT. The complete variable domain, with remaining parts taken from reference TRBV9 and TRBJ2-3, reads DSGVTQTPKHLITATGQRVTLRCSPRSGDLSVYWYQQSLDQGLQFLIQYYNGEERAKGNILERFSAQQFPDLHSELNLSSLELGDSALYFCASSVEGRTDTQYFGPGTRLTVL.

V and J are TRBV7-2 and TRBJ2-3; 7 bases align to TRBD2. Germline V gene data show CDR1 as SGHTA and CDR2 as FQGNSA. V was pared by 2 bases and J by 5 bases, with 1 base of the junction left unmatched. This CDR3 is built from 13 residues. The CDR3 sequence is CASSLWGGDTQYF. CDR3 DNA sequence: TGTGCCAGCAGCTTATGGGGGGGAGATACGCAGTATTTT. Together with reference TRBV7-2 and TRBJ2-3, the CDR3 gives the full variable domain: GAGVSQSPSNKVTEKGKDVELRCDPISGHTALYWYRQSLGQGLEFLIYFQGNSAPDKSGLPSDRFSAERTGGSVSTLTIQRTQQEDSAVYLCASSLWGGDTQYFGPGTRLTVL.

The V call is TRBV19, the J call TRBJ2-3, with 15 bases matching TRBD2. Looked up from germline, CDR1 is LNHDA and CDR2 is SQIVND (reference sequence). This CDR3 is 23 amino acids long. V gave up 2 bases and J gave up 0 bases; unmatched junction bases: 18. The CDR3 loop is CASSIYGLAGGRDHQLSTDTQYF. DNA for the CDR3: TGTGCCAGTAGTATATACGGACTAGCGGGAGGGAGAGACCACCAGCTTAGCACAGATACGCAGTATTTT.